This is a list of T cell receptor beta chains from one sample in a study of response to subunit inactivated influenza vaccine. MiXCR, run by TCRdb on the RT-PCR reads, gives a single entry per CDR3 protein. The table shows about 480,000 distinct CDR3 sequences, with approximately 13% occurring only once. Sequencing used PBMCs from blood, obtained 45 days after vaccination. These receptors all stem from a man in his forties or fifties who received an inactivated influenza vaccine. CDR3s include the opening cysteine and the closing phenylalanine or tryptophan. A D gene is named only where the DNA matches it firmly. Size values are once, few and many counts, or a class for expanded clones, and some rows have none.

TRBV10-2	-	TRBJ1-1	-	CASFGATGWNTEAFF	TGCGCCAGCTTTGGGGCGACAGGATGGAACACTGAAGCTTTCTTT
TRBV11-2	-	TRBJ2-5	-	CASSRGGPETQYF	TGTGCCAGCAGCAGAGGCGGGCCAGAGACCCAGTACTTC
TRBV19	few	TRBJ2-7	TRBD2	CASSISSGGYEQYF	TGTGCCAGTAGTATATCTAGCGGGGGCTACGAGCAGTACTTC
TRBV7-9	-	TRBJ1-2	-	CASSYGTPANYGYTF	TGTGCCAGCAGCTACGGGACACCCGCTAACTATGGCTACACCTTC
TRBV12-3/TRBV12-4	few	TRBJ2-7	-	CASSTSGVLAYF	TGTGCCAGCAGTACCTCGGGGGTCCTGGCGTACTTC
TRBV29-1	many	TRBJ2-7	TRBD2	CSASSGRYEQYF	TGCAGCGCCTCTAGCGGGAGATACGAGCAGTACTTC
TRBV13	-	TRBJ2-1	TRBD2	CASSEQLAPPTDEQFF	TGTGCCAGCAGCGAACAACTAGCGCCTCCGACGGATGAGCAGTTCTTC
TRBV20-1	-	TRBJ2-3	TRBD2	CSARTGTSGIADTQYF	TGCAGTGCTAGAACCGGGACTAGCGGGATCGCAGATACGCAGTATTTT
TRBV29-1	many	TRBJ2-1	-	CSALQFLSYNEQFF	TGCAGCGCGTTGCAGTTCCTAAGTTACAATGAGCAGTTCTTC
TRBV18	-	TRBJ1-2	-	CASSSSRDYGYTF	TGTGCCAGCTCATCATCCAGGGACTATGGCTACACCTTC
TRBV10-3	few	TRBJ1-6	TRBD1	CAIRLSGQGNSPLHF	TGTGCCATCCGACTATCGGGACAGGGTAATTCACCCCTCCACTTT
TRBV4-1	many	TRBJ2-7	-	CASSQEGVYEQYF	TGCGCCAGCAGCCAAGAGGGTGTCTACGAGCAGTACTTC
TRBV6-1	-	TRBJ1-1	-	CASKEVSDTEAFF	TGTGCCAGCAAGGAGGTCAGTGACACTGAAGCTTTCTTT
TRBV7-8	-	TRBJ2-5	-	CASSYMGETQYF	TGTGCCAGCAGCTACATGGGAGAGACCCAGTACTTC
TRBV6-2/TRBV6-3	-	TRBJ2-7	-	CASSYREVGTYEQYF	TGTGCCAGCAGTTACCGAGAGGTGGGCACCTACGAGCAGTACTTC
TRBV6-1	few	TRBJ2-7	TRBD1	CASWGTGVHEQYF	TGTGCCAGCTGGGGGACAGGGGTCCACGAGCAGTACTTC
TRBV12-3/TRBV12-4	few	TRBJ1-5	-	CASSLTRRGNQPQHF	TGTGCCAGCAGTTTAACGCGGCGAGGCAATCAGCCCCAGCATTTT
TRBV6-2/TRBV6-3	-	TRBJ2-2	TRBD1	CASRPGTDVTGELFF	TGTGCCAGCAGACCAGGGACAGATGTTACCGGGGAGCTGTTTTTT
TRBV5-1	-	TRBJ2-1	TRBD1	CASRDTGGSYNEQFF	TGCGCCAGCAGAGATACAGGGGGGAGCTACAATGAGCAGTTCTTC
TRBV11-2	-	TRBJ2-3	-	CASSSLILVGTVSISQYF	TGTGCCAGCAGCTCACTGATATTGGTTGGGACGGTCTCCATTTCGCAGTATTTT
TRBV15	few	TRBJ2-5	-	CATSRDRGAGETQYF	TGTGCCACCAGCAGAGATCGAGGGGCGGGGGAGACCCAGTACTTC
TRBV7-9	few	TRBJ1-5	-	CASSSWGDQPQHF	TGTGCCAGCAGCTCCTGGGGGGATCAGCCCCAGCATTTT
TRBV4-2	few	TRBJ2-3	TRBD2	CASSQASTSGVTDTQYF	TGTGCCAGCAGCCAAGCCTCGACTAGCGGGGTCACAGATACGCAGTATTTT
TRBV29-1	many	TRBJ2-1	-	CSVPALSRGRRNEQFF	TGCAGCGTCCCCGCCTTAAGCCGGGGCCGACGGAATGAGCAGTTCTTC
TRBV28	-	TRBJ2-7	TRBD1	CASSIRDRFYEQYF	TGTGCCAGCAGTATCCGGGACAGATTCTACGAGCAGTACTTC
TRBV10-3	-	TRBJ2-1	-	CAISDRAGSSYNEQFF	TGTGCCATCAGTGATCGGGCTGGGAGCTCCTACAATGAGCAGTTCTTC
TRBV7-6	many	TRBJ2-7	TRBD1	CASSLAAGGIDEQYF	TGTGCCAGCAGCTTAGCGGCAGGGGGCATTGACGAGCAGTACTTC